This T cell receptor beta chain comes out of a study of T cells after yellow fever vaccination. Study-level background: Preparation of fractions with low cell numbers was performed using SMART-Seq v4 Ultra Low Input.

Regarding the study as a whole: Among primary-vaccination clones, most reappeared after the booster, at almost 98% for CD4 and about 90% for CD8.

From germline, CDR1 is GTSNPN and CDR2 SVGIG (reference sequence). The CDR3 extends over 12 amino acids. V shed 0 bases and J shed 3 bases, with 6 bases lying between them. In making TCR cDNA, 5'RACE template switching added a universal primer site and UMIs to it. TCRdb independently ran MiXCR on the 5' RACE reads; one entry per CDR3 protein. Found here are hundreds of thousands of distinct CDR3 sequences, 9% to 15% of them singletons; the top ten hold about 15%. This clonotype was picked up many times. Its antigen is as yet unknown. This TCR derives from a man aged 30 to 39 who received the YFV17D yellow fever vaccine. The chain combines TRBV30 with TRBJ2-7; D remains ambiguous. The input for sequencing was PBMCs, taken on the day of the yellow fever booster vaccination. The DNA of the CDR3 is TGTGCCTGGAGTGTATCGTACTACGAGCAGTACTTC. Protein product: CAWSVSYYEQYF.